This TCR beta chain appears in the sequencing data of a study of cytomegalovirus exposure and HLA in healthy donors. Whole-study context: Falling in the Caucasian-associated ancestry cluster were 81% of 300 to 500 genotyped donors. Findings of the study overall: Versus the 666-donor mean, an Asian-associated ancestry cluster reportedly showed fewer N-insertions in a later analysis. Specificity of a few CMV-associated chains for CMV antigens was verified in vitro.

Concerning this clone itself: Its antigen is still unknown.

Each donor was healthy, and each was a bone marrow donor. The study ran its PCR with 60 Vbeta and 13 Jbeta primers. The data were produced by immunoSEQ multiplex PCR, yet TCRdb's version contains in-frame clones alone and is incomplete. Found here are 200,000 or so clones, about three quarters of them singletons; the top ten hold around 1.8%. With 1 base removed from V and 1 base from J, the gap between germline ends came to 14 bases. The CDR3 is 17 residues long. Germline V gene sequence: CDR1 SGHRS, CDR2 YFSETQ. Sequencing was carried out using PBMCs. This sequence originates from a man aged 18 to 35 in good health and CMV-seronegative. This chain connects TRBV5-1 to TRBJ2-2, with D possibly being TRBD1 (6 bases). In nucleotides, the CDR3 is TGCGCCAGCAGCTTGTACGCCCAGGGACAGAACACCGGGGAGCTGTTTTTT. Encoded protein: CASSLYAQGQNTGELFF.